Here is one T cell receptor beta chain with its context. Trimming left V 0 bases short and J 7 bases short, with 4 bases between. Germline-derived CDR1 and CDR2 are MNHEY and SVGAGI. There are 11 residues in the CDR3. Profiling relied on immunoSEQ multiplex PCR, and the TCRdb table lists in-frame clones only, not all of them. The sample records some 25,000 clones, 78% being singletons. This specimen belongs to a study of cytotoxic CD8 clonotypes in ibrutinib-treated CLL. The starting material was PBMCs, obtained before ibrutinib treatment. The rearrangement uses TRBV6-5 and TRBJ2-7; D gene uncertain. This receptor was identified in a human donor with chronic lymphocytic leukemia. The CDR3 nucleotides are TGTGCCAGCAGTTACTCAGGGGAGCAGTACTTC. This encodes CASSYSGEQYF.